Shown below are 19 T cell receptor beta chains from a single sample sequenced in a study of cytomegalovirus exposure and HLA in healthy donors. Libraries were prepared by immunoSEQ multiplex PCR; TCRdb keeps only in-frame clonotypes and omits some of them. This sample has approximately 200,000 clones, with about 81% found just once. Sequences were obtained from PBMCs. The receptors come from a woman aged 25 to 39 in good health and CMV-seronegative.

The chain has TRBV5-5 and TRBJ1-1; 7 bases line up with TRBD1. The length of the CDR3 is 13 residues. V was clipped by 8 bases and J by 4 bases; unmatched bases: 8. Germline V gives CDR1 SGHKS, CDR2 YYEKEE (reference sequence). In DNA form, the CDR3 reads TGTGCCAGTCGCCTACAGGGGACCACTGAAGCTTTCTTT. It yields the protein CASRLQGTTEAFF.

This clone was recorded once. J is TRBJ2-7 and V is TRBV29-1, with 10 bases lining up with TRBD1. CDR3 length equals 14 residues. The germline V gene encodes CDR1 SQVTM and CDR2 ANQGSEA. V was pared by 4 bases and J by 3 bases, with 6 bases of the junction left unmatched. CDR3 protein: CSVGSGQGSYEQYF. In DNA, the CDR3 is TGCAGCGTTGGGTCGGGACAGGGGAGCTACGAGCAGTACTTC.

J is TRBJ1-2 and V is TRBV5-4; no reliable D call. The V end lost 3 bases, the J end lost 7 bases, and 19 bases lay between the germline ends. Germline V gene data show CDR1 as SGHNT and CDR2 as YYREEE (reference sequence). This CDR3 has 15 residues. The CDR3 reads CASSSPAVGGGGYTF. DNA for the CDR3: TGTGCCAGCAGCTCCCCCGCTGTAGGAGGAGGTGGCTACACCTTC.

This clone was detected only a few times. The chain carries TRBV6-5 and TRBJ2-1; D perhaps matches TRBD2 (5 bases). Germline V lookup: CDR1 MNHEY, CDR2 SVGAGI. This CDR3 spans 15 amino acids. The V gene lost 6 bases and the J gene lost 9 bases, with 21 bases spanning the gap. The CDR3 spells CASRISDRIFGEQFF. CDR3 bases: TGTGCCAGCAGAATTAGCGACCGGATATTTGGTGAGCAGTTCTTC.

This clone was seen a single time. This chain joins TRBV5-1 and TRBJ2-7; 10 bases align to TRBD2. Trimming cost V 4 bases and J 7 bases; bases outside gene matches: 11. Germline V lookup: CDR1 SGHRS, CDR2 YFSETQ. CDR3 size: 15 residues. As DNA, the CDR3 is TGCGCCAGCAGCCTTAGCGGGGGGCTCCTAGGGGAGCAGTACTTC. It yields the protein CASSLSGGLLGEQYF.

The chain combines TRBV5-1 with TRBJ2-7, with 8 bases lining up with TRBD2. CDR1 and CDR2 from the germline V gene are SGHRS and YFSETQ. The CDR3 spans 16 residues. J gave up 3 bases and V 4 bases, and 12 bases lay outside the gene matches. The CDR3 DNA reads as TGCGCCAGCAGCCGTCCCCAGAGTAGCGGGATCTACGAGCAGTACTTC. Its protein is CASSRPQSSGIYEQYF.

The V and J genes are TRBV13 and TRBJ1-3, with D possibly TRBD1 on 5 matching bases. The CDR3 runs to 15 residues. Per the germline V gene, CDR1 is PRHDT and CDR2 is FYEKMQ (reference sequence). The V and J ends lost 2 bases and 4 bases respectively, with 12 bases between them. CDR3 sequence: CASSLYAGGGNTIYF. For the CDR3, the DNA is TGTGCCAGCAGCTTATATGCCGGGGGGGGAAACACCATATATTTT. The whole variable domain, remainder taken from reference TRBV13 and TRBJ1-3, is AAGVIQSPRHLIKEKRETATLKCYPIPRHDTVYWYQQGPGQDPQFLISFYEKMQSDKGSIPDRFSAQQFSDYHSELNMSSLELGDSALYFCASSLYAGGGNTIYFGEGSWLTVV.

The CDR3 reads CASSQRFVLEDTQYF. The CDR3 region has the DNA TGTGCCAGCAGCCAACGCTTCGTATTGGAGGATACGCAGTATTTT. The chain carries TRBV7-6 and TRBJ2-3; no definite D call. CDR1 is SGHVS, CDR2 FNYEAQ, per germline. The ends were cut back, 5 bases at V and 6 bases at J, with 18 bases in the middle. The CDR3 spans 15 residues.

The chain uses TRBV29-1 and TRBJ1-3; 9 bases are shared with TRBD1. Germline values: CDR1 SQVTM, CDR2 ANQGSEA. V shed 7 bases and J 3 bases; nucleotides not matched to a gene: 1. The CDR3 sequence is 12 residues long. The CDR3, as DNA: TGCAGCGCGGACAGGGGTGGAAACACCATATATTTT. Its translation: CSADRGGNTIYF.

CDR3 sequence (DNA): TGTGCCAGCAGAACAGGGAGCACAGATACGCAGTATTTT. Amino acid sequence: CASRTGSTDTQYF. The gene calls are TRBV7-9 and TRBJ2-3; D is possibly TRBD1 (6 bases). Germline CDR1 is SEHNR and CDR2 is FQNEAQ (reference sequence). CDR3 size: 13 residues. Trimming left V 6 bases short and J 0 bases short, with 7 bases between. The full variable domain, in which reference TRBV7-9 and TRBJ2-3 provide the parts outside the CDR3, is DTGVSQNPRHKITKRGQNVTFRCDPISEHNRLYWYRQTLGQGPEFLTYFQNEAQLEKSRLLSDRFSAERPKGSFSTLEIQRTEQGDSAMYLCASRTGSTDTQYFGPGTRLTVL.

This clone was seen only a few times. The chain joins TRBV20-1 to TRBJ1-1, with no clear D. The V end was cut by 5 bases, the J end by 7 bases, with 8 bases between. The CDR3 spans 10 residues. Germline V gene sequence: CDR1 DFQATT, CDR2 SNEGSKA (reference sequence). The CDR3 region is CSAPRGEAFF. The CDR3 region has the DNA TGCAGTGCTCCTCGGGGTGAAGCTTTCTTT.

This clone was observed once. CDR3 region: CASSLLGAGGGNNEQFF. The CDR3 DNA sequence: TGCGCCAGCAGCTTGTTGGGGGCGGGAGGCGGAAACAATGAGCAGTTCTTC. The chain is built from TRBV5-1 and TRBJ2-1; 8 nucleotides match TRBD2. The CDR3 covers 17 residues. J lost 5 bases, V lost 1 base, and 11 bases had no gene match. Per germline, CDR1 SGHRS and CDR2 YFSETQ. Combining the CDR3 with reference TRBV5-1 and TRBJ2-1 gives the whole variable domain KAGVTQTPRYLIKTRGQQVTLSCSPISGHRSVSWYQQTPGQGLQFLFEYFSETQRNKGNFPGRFSGRQFSNSRSEMNVSTLELGDSALYLCASSLLGAGGGNNEQFFGPGTRLTVL.

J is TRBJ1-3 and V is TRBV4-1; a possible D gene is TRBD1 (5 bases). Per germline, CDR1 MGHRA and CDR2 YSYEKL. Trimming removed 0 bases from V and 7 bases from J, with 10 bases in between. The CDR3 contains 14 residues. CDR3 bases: TGCGCCAGCAGCCAAGACAGGGCCCTTAACACCATATATTTT. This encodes CASSQDRALNTIYF.

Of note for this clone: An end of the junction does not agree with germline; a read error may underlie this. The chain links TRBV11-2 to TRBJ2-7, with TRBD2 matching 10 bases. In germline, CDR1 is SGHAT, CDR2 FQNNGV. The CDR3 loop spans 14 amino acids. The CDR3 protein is CASSLAGGNAEQYF. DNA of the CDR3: TGTGCCAGCAGTTTAGCGGGGGGAAACGCAGAGCAGTACTTC.

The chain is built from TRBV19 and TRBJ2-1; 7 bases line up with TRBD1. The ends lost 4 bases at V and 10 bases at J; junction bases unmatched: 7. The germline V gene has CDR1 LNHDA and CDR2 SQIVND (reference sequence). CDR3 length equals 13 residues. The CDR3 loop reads CASSTLQGREQFF. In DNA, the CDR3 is TGTGCCAGTAGTACGCTACAGGGGCGGGAGCAGTTCTTC.

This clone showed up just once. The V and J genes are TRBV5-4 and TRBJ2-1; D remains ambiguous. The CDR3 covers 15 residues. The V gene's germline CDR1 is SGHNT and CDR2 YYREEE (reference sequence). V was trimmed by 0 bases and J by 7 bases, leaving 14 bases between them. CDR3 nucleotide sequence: TGTGCCAGCAGCTTGGCTGGTCTTGTCGGGAATGAGCAGTTCTTC. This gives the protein CASSLAGLVGNEQFF.

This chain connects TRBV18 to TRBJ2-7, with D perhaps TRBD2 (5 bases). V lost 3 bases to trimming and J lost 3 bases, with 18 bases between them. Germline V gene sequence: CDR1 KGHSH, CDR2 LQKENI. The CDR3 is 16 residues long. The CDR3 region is CASSPLGANSIYEQYF. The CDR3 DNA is TGTGCCAGCTCACCGTTGGGAGCGAATAGTATCTACGAGCAGTACTTC.

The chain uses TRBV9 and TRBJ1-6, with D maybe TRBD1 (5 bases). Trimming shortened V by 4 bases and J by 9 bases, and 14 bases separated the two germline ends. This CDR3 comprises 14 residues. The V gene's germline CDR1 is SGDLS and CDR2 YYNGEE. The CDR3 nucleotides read TGTGCCAGCAGCCCCGCCAGGGTTAGTTCACCCCTCCACTTT. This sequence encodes CASSPARVSSPLHF. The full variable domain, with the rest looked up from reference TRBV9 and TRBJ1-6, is DSGVTQTPKHLITATGQRVTLRCSPRSGDLSVYWYQQSLDQGLQFLIQYYNGEERAKGNILERFSAQQFPDLHSELNLSSLELGDSALYFCASSPARVSSPLHFGNGTRLTVT.

DNA for the CDR3: TGTGCCAGCAGCTTTGGACAGGGTGGTCTAACCCTCCACTTT. This gives the protein CASSFGQGGLTLHF. The chain joins TRBV5-6 to TRBJ1-6; 8 nucleotides agree with TRBD1. This CDR3 comprises 14 residues. J lost 14 bases, V lost 2 bases, and 9 bases had no gene match. Per germline, CDR1 SGHDT and CDR2 YYEEEE.